These T cell receptor beta chains were read from a single sample in a study of technical replicates of blood from a handful of donors. TCRdb keeps only in-frame clones here, not all; method: immunoSEQ multiplex PCR. The sample comprises approximately 94,000 clones, about 95% of which are singletons, and 0.36% rests with the top ten. Sequenced material: T cells isolated from PBMCs. These receptors all come from a human donor in good health. The CDR3 runs from the conserved cysteine through the conserved F or W. Each record gives: D gene, J gene, V gene, CDR3 protein, CDR3 DNA. The D gene is left open where the match is weak.

d_gene: TRBD2; j_gene: TRBJ2-3; v_gene: TRBV11-3; CDR3aa: CASSSVAGGDTQYF; CDR3nt: TGTGCCAGCAGCTCCGTAGCGGGAGGAGATACGCAGTATTTT
d_gene: -; j_gene: TRBJ1-1; v_gene: TRBV19; CDR3aa: CASSPGLLNTEAFF; CDR3nt: TGTGCCAGTAGCCCCGGTCTGCTAAACACTGAAGCTTTCTTT
d_gene: TRBD1; j_gene: TRBJ2-1; v_gene: TRBV6-5; CDR3aa: CASRGTGGSYNEQFF; CDR3nt: TGTGCCAGCAGAGGGACAGGGGGCTCCTACAATGAGCAGTTCTTC
d_gene: -; j_gene: TRBJ2-7; v_gene: TRBV19; CDR3aa: CASSTRDSYEQYF; CDR3nt: TGTGCCAGTAGTACCCGGGACTCCTACGAGCAGTACTTC
d_gene: -; j_gene: TRBJ1-1; v_gene: TRBV14; CDR3aa: CASSAGQAAFF; CDR3nt: TGTGCCAGCAGCGCGGGGCAGGCAGCTTTCTTT
d_gene: -; j_gene: TRBJ2-7; v_gene: TRBV7-8; CDR3aa: CASSPLSDNGAYEQYF; CDR3nt: TGTGCCAGCAGCCCTCTATCGGACAACGGAGCCTACGAGCAGTACTTC
d_gene: TRBD1; j_gene: TRBJ2-7; v_gene: TRBV9; CDR3aa: CASSVRGLPGNYEQYF; CDR3nt: TGTGCCAGCAGCGTAAGGGGGCTCCCAGGAAATTACGAGCAGTACTTC
d_gene: TRBD2; j_gene: TRBJ2-7; v_gene: TRBV7-2; CDR3aa: CASSFTSGISYEQYF; CDR3nt: TGTGCCAGCAGCTTCACTAGCGGCATCTCCTACGAGCAGTACTTC
d_gene: -; j_gene: TRBJ1-2; v_gene: TRBV19; CDR3aa: CASSISRGDNYGYTF; CDR3nt: TGTGCCAGTAGTATATCCCGGGGGGATAACTATGGCTACACCTTC
d_gene: TRBD1; j_gene: TRBJ2-5; v_gene: TRBV7-9; CDR3aa: CASSSFGTGVHETQYF; CDR3nt: TGTGCCAGCAGCTCATTCGGGACAGGGGTGCACGAGACCCAGTACTTC
d_gene: TRBD1; j_gene: TRBJ2-7; v_gene: TRBV7-6; CDR3aa: CASSLAPGGTAGGTYEQYF; CDR3nt: TGTGCCAGCAGCTTAGCCCCCGGGGGAACTGCAGGGGGCACCTACGAGCAGTACTTC
d_gene: -; j_gene: TRBJ2-5; v_gene: TRBV4-1; CDR3aa: CASSHGPGTGAETQYF; CDR3nt: TGCGCCAGCAGCCATGGGCCAGGCACAGGAGCAGAGACCCAGTACTTC
d_gene: -; j_gene: TRBJ1-3; v_gene: TRBV7-9; CDR3aa: CASSLGGARAGNTIYF; CDR3nt: TGTGCCAGCAGCCTTGGGGGGGCCAGAGCTGGAAACACCATATATTTT
d_gene: -; j_gene: TRBJ1-1; v_gene: TRBV5-1; CDR3aa: CASSLVGPPNTEAFF; CDR3nt: TGCGCCAGCAGCTTGGTTGGGCCACCGAACACTGAAGCTTTCTTT
d_gene: -; j_gene: TRBJ2-7; v_gene: TRBV25-1; CDR3aa: CASSELSGYEQYF; CDR3nt: TGTGCCAGCAGTGAACTATCGGGTTACGAGCAGTACTTC
d_gene: -; j_gene: TRBJ1-3; v_gene: TRBV5-5; CDR3aa: CASSLVTGHVSGNTIYF; CDR3nt: TGTGCCAGCAGCTTGGTTACAGGCCACGTCTCTGGAAACACCATATATTTT
d_gene: -; j_gene: TRBJ2-1; v_gene: TRBV6-5; CDR3aa: CASRTSGYNEQFF; CDR3nt: TGTGCCAGCAGAACCAGCGGGTACAATGAGCAGTTCTTC